The 7 T cell receptor beta chains listed next were all sequenced from one sample in a study of T-cell memory formation after mild COVID-19. TCRdb itself ran the 5' RACE reads through MiXCR, one entry per CDR3 protein. The sample holds hundreds of thousands of distinct CDR3 sequences, about 25% seen once. The sample taken for sequencing was PBMCs or a T cell subset sorted from them (not recorded which). Source of these receptors: an adult woman who had mild COVID-19 (a few samples of this study predate the infection). Cell type and time point are not known.

This chain uses TRBV7-9 with TRBJ1-5; D not resolved. CDR1 is SEHNR, CDR2 FQNEAQ, per germline (reference sequence). The CDR3 is 13 amino acids. Trimming took 1 base from V and 7 from J, leaving 8 bases between them. The CDR3 here is CASSLGDWQPQHF. DNA for the CDR3: TGTGCCAGCAGCTTAGGGGATTGGCAGCCCCAGCATTTT.

The chain has TRBV24-1 and TRBJ2-1; TRBD2 might be the D (5 bases). Germline lookup yields CDR1 KGHDR and CDR2 SFDVKD. The CDR3 is 13 residues long. V lost 2 bases to trimming and J lost 7 bases, with 8 bases between them. CDR3 loop: CATSDSGRNEQFF. The CDR3 nucleotides are TGTGCCACCAGTGATTCGGGGAGAAATGAGCAGTTCTTC.

The chain recombines TRBV12-3 or TRBV12-4 with TRBJ2-6; perhaps TRBD2 as D (6 bases). Deletions cut 5 bases from V and 2 bases from J, with 16 bases between. There are 17 residues in the CDR3. In DNA form, the CDR3 reads TGTGCCAGCAGTGTACTGCCGGGACTGCCTGGGGCCAACGTCCTGACTTTC. Encoded protein: CASSVLPGLPGANVLTF.

This clonotype was picked up many times. The chain recombines TRBV24-1 with TRBJ2-2; D not certain. Germline CDR1 and CDR2: KGHDR and SFDVKD. This CDR3 comprises 12 residues. Trimming left V 4 bases short and J 6 bases short, with 5 bases between. CDR3 amino acids: CATSDFPGELFF. In nucleotides, the CDR3 is TGTGCCACCAGTGACTTCCCCGGGGAGCTGTTTTTT.

The gene calls are TRBV5-1 and TRBJ2-5; D is possibly TRBD1 (6 bases). Looked up from germline, CDR1 is SGHRS and CDR2 is YFSETQ. The CDR3 sequence is 14 residues long. V lost 4 bases, J lost 1 base, and 11 bases lay in between. CDR3 residues: CASSLQGIQETQYF. DNA of the CDR3: TGCGCCAGCAGCCTGCAGGGGATCCAAGAGACCCAGTACTTC.

The gene calls are TRBV24-1 and TRBJ2-3; 7 positions match TRBD2. The CDR3 spans 16 residues. The germline V gene has CDR1 KGHDR and CDR2 SFDVKD. V was clipped by 0 bases and J by 6 bases; unmatched bases: 8. CDR3 in DNA: TGTGCCACCAGTGATTTGGGAGCGGGATGGGAGGATACGCAGTATTTT. Protein: CATSDLGAGWEDTQYF.

The genes are TRBV5-6 and TRBJ1-2; D is unclear. Trimming cost V 4 bases and J 5 bases, with 12 bases left between them. CDR1 is SGHDT, CDR2 YYEEEE, per germline. This CDR3 is built from 13 residues. As DNA, the CDR3 is TGTGCCAGCAGCAAAAGACGCCTATATGGCTACACCTTC. Protein: CASSKRRLYGYTF. The whole variable domain, filled in from reference TRBV5-6 and TRBJ1-2, reads DAGVTQSPTHLIKTRGQQVTLRCSPKSGHDTVSWYQQALGQGPQFIFQYYEEEERQRGNFPDRFSGHQFPNYSSELNVNALLLGDSALYLCASSKRRLYGYTFGSGTRLTVV.